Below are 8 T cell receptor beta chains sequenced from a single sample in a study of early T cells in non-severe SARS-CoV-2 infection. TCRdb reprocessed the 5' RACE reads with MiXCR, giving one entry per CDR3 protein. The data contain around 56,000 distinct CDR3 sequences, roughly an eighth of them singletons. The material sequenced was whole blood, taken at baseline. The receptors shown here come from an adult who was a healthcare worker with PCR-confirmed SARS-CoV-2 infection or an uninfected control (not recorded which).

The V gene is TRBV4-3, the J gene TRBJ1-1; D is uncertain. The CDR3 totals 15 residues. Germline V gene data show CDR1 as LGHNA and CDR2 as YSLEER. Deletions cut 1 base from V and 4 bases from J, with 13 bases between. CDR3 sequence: CASSQVLRESTEAFF. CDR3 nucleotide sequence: TGCGCCAGCAGCCAAGTCCTTAGGGAATCCACTGAAGCTTTCTTT.

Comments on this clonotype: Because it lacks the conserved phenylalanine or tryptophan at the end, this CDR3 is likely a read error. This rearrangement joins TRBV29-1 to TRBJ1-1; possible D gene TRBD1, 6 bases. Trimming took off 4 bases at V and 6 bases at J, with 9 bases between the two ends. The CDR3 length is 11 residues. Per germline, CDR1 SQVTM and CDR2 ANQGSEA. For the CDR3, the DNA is TGCAGCGTTGTTCGGGGGCCTGAAGCTTTCCTT. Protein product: CSVVRGPEAFL.

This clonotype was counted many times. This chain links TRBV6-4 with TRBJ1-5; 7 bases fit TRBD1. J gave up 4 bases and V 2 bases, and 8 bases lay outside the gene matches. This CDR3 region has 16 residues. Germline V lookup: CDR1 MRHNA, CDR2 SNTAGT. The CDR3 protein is CASSDPEGTANQPQHF. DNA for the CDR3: TGTGCCAGCAGTGACCCCGAAGGGACAGCTAATCAGCCCCAGCATTTT.

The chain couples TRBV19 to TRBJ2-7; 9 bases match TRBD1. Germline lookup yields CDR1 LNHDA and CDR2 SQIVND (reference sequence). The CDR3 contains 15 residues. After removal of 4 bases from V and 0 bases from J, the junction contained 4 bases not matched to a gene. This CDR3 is CASSRDRGSSYEQYF. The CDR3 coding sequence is TGTGCCAGTAGTAGAGACAGGGGGAGCTCCTACGAGCAGTACTTC.

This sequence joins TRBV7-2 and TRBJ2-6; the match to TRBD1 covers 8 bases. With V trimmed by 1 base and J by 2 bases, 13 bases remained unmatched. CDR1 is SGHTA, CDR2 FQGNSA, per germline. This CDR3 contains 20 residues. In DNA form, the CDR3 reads TGTGCCAGCAGCTTAGTAGTGGGAGGCAGGGGGCGAGCTGGGGCCAACGTCCTGACTTTC. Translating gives CASSLVVGGRGRAGANVLTF.

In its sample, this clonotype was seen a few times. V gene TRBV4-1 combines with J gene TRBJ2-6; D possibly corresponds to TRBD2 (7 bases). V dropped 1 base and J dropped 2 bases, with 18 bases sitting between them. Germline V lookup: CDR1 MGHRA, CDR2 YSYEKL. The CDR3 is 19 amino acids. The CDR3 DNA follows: TGCGCCAGCAGCCAAGGTTGGGGGGGCAGGGATACTGGGGCCAACGTCCTGACTTTC. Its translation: CASSQGWGGRDTGANVLTF.

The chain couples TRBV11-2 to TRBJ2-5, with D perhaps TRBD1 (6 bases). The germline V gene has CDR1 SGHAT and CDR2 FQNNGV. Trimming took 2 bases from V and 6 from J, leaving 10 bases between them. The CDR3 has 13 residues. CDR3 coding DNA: TGTGCCAGCAGCTTAACAGGGATGAAGACCCAGTACTTC. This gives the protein CASSLTGMKTQYF.

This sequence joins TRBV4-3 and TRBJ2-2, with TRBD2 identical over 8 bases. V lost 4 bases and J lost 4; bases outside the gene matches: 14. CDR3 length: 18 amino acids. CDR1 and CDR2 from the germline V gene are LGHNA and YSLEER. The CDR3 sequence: CASSPSSGGRGGTGELFF. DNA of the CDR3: TGCGCCAGCAGCCCCTCTAGCGGAGGTCGGGGGGGCACCGGGGAGCTGTTTTTT.